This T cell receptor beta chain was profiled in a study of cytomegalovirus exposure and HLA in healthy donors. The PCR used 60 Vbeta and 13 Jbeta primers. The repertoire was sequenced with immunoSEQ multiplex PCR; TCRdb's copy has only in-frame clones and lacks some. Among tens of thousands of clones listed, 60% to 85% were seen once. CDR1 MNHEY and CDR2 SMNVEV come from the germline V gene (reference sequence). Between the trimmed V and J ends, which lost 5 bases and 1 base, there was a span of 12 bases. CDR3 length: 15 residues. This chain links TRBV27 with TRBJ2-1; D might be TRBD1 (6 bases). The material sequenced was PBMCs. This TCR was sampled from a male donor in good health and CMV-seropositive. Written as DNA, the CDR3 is TGTGCCAGCAGTACCGGGACACTTTCCTACAATGAGCAGTTCTTC. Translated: CASSTGTLSYNEQFF.